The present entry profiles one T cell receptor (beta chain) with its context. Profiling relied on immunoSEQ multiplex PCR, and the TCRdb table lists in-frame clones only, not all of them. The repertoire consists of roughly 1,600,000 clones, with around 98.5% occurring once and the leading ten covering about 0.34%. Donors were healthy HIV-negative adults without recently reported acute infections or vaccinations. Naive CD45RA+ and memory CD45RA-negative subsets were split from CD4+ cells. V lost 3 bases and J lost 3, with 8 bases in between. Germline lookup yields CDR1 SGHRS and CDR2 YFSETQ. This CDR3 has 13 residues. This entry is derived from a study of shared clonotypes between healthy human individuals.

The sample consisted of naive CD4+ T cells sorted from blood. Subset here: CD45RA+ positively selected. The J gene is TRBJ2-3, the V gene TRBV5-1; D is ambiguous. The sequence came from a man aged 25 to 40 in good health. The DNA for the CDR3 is TGCGCCAGCAGCTCCCACCAAACAGATACGCAGTATTTT. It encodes CASSSHQTDTQYF.